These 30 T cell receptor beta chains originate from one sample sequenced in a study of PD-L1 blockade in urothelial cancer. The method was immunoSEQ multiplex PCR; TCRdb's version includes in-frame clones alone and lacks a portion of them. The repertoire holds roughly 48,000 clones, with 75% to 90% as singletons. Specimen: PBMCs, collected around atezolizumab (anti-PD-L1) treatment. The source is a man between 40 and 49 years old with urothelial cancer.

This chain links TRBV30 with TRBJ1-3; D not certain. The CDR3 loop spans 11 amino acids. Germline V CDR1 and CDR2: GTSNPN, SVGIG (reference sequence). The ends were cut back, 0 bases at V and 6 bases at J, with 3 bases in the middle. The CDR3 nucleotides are TGTGCCTGGAGTGTACAAAACACCATATATTTT. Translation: CAWSVQNTIYF.

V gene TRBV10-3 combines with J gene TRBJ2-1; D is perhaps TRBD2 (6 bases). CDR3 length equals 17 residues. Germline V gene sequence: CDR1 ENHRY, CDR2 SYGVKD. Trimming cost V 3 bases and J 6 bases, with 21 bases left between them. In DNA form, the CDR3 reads TGTGCCATCAGTGAATGGCCGGTTGGGGTGGGGGGCAATGAGCAGTTCTTC. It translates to CAISEWPVGVGGNEQFF.

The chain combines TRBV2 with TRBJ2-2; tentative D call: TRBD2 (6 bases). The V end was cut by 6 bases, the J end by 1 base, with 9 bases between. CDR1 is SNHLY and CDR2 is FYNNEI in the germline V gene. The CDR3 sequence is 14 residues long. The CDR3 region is CASRGLLNTGELFF. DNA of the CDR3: TGTGCCAGCAGGGGACTGTTGAACACCGGGGAGCTGTTTTTT.

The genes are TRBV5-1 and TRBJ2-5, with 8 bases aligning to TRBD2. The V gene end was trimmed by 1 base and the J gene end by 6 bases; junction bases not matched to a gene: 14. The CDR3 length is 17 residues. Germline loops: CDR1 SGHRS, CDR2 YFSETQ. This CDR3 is CASSLRPAGVGLKTQYF. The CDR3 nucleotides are TGCGCCAGCAGCTTGCGTCCAGCGGGAGTGGGGCTGAAGACCCAGTACTTC.

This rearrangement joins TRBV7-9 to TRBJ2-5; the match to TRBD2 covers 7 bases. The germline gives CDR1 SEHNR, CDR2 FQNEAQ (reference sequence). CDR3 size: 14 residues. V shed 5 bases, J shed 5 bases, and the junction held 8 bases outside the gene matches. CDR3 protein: CASSGGDSTETQYF. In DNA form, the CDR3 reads TGTGCCAGCAGCGGGGGGGACTCAACGGAGACCCAGTACTTC.

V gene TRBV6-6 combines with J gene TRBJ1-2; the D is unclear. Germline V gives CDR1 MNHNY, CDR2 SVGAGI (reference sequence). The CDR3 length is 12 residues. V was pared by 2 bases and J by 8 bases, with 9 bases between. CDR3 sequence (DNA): TGTGCCAGCAGTTACAAGGGAGAGGGCTACACCTTC. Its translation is CASSYKGEGYTF.

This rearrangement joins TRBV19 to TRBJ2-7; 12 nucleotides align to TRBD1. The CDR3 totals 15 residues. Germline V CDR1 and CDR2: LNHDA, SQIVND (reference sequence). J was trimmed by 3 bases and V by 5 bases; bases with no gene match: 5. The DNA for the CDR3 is TGTGCCAGTAGTTCCGGGACAGGGGGCTTCTACGAGCAGTACTTC. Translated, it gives CASSSGTGGFYEQYF. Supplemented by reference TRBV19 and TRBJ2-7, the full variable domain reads DGGITQSPKYLFRKEGQNVTLSCEQNLNHDAMYWYRQDPGQGLRLIYYSQIVNDFQKGDIAEGYSVSREKKESFPLTVTSAQKNPTAFYLCASSSGTGGFYEQYFGPGTRLTVT.

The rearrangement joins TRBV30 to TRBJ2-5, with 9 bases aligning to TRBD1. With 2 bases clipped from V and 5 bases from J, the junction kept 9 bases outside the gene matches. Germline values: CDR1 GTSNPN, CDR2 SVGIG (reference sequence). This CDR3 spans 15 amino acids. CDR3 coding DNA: TGTGCCTGGAGTCTGCGGGACAGGGTGGTGGAGACCCAGTACTTC. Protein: CAWSLRDRVVETQYF.

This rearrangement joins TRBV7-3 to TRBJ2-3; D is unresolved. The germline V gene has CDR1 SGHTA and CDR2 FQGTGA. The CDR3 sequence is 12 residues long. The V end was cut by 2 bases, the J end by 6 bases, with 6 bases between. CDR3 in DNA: TGTGCCAGCAGCTTAGACTCGGATACGCAGTATTTT. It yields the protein CASSLDSDTQYF.

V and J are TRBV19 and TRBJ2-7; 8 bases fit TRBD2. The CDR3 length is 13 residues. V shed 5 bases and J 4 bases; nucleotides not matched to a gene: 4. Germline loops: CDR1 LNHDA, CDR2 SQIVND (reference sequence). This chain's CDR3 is CASSAAGGYEQYF. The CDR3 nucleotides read TGTGCCAGTAGTGCGGCGGGAGGTTACGAGCAGTACTTC.

The CDR3 coding sequence is TGTGCCAGCAGTTTGACTCCGACTTCCGAGCAGTACTTC. This gives the protein CASSLTPTSEQYF. The chain couples TRBV27 to TRBJ2-7; D is undetermined. Germline assignment: CDR1 MNHEY and CDR2 SMNVEV (reference sequence). The CDR3 contains 13 residues. V shed 3 bases and J shed 6 bases, with 12 bases lying between them.

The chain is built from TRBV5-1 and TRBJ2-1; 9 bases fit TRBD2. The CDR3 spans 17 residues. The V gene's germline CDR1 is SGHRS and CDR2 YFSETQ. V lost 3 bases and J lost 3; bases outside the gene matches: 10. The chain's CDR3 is CASSWGGSGSGYNEQFF. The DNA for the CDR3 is TGCGCCAGCAGCTGGGGGGGTAGCGGGAGTGGCTACAATGAGCAGTTCTTC.

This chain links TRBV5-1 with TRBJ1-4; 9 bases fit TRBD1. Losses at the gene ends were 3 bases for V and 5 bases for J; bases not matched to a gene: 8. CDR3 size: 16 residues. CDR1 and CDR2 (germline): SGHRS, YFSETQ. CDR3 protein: CASSSGQGVGNEKLFF. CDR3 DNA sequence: TGCGCCAGCAGCTCGGGACAGGGAGTGGGGAATGAAAAACTGTTTTTT.

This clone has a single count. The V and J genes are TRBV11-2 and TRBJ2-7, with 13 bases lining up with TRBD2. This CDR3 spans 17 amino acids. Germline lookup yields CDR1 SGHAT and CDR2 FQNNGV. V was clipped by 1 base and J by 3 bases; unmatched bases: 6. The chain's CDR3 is CASSLGGTSGILYEQYF. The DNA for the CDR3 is TGTGCCAGCAGCTTAGGGGGGACTAGCGGGATTCTCTACGAGCAGTACTTC.

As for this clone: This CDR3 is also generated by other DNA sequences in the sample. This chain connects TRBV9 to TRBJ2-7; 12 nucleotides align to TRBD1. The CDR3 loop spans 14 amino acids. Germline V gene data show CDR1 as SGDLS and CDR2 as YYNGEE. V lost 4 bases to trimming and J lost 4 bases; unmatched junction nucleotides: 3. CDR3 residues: CASSPGQGAYEQYF. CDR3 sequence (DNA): TGTGCCAGCAGCCCGGGACAGGGGGCATACGAGCAGTACTTC.

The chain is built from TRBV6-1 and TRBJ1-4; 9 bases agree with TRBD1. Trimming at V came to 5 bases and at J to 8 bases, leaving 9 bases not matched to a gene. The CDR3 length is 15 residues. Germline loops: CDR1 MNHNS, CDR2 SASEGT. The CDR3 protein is CASSPAGTGKEKLFF. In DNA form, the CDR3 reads TGTGCCAGCAGTCCAGCCGGGACAGGGAAAGAAAAACTGTTTTTT.

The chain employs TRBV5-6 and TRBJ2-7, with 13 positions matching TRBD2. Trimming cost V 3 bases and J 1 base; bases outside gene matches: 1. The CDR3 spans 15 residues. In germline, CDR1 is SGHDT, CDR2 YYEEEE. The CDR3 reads CASSWTSGGSYEQYF. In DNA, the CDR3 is TGTGCCAGCAGCTGGACTAGCGGGGGATCCTACGAGCAGTACTTC. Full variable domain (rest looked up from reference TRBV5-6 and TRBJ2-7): DAGVTQSPTHLIKTRGQQVTLRCSPKSGHDTVSWYQQALGQGPQFIFQYYEEEERQRGNFPDRFSGHQFPNYSSELNVNALLLGDSALYLCASSWTSGGSYEQYFGPGTRLTVT.

CDR3 sequence (DNA): TGTGCCAGCAGCTTTGGCAATTCACCCCTCCACTTT. Protein sequence: CASSFGNSPLHF. This rearrangement joins TRBV5-6 to TRBJ1-6; D gene unclear. Germline loops: CDR1 SGHDT, CDR2 YYEEEE. This CDR3 comprises 12 residues. Trimming removed 2 bases from V and 7 bases from J, with 4 bases in between. The variable domain in full, completed from reference TRBV5-6 and TRBJ1-6, reads DAGVTQSPTHLIKTRGQQVTLRCSPKSGHDTVSWYQQALGQGPQFIFQYYEEEERQRGNFPDRFSGHQFPNYSSELNVNALLLGDSALYLCASSFGNSPLHFGNGTRLTVT.

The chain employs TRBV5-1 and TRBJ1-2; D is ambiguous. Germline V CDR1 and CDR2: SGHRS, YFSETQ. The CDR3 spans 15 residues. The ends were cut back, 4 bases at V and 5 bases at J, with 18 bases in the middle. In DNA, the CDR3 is TGCGCCAGCAGCACCAACTCTCTTTCCTTGTATGGCTACACCTTC. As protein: CASSTNSLSLYGYTF.

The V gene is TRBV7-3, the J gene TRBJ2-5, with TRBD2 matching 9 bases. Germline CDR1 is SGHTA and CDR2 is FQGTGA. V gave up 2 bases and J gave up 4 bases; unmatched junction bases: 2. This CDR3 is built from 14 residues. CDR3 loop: CASSLAGGRETQYF. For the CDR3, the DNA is TGTGCCAGCAGCTTAGCGGGAGGGAGAGAGACCCAGTACTTC.

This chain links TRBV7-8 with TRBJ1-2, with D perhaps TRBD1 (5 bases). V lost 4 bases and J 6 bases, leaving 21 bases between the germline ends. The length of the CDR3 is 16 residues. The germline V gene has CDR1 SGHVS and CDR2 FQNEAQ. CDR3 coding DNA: TGTGCCAGCAGCTCCCGGCCGGACAAGCGCAACCATGGCTACACCTTC. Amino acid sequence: CASSSRPDKRNHGYTF.

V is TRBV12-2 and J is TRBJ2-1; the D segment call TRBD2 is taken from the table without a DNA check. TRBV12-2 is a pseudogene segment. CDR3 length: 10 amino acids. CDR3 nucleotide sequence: TGTGCAAGTCGCCGGTATGAGCAGTTCTTC. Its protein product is CASRRYEQFF.

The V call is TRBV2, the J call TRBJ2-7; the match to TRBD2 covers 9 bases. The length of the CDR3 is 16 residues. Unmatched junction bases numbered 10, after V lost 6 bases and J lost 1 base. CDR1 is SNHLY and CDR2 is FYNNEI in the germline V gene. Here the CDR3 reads CASRERLADTSYEQYF. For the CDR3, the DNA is TGTGCCAGCAGGGAAAGACTAGCGGACACTTCCTACGAGCAGTACTTC.

The CDR3 region is CASSSTAEAFF. CDR3 nucleotides: TGTGCCAGCAGCTCTACAGCTGAAGCTTTCTTT. The chain carries TRBV5-6 and TRBJ1-1, with no clear D. The germline V and J ends were trimmed by 3 bases and 6 bases, with 6 bases remaining between them. CDR3 length: 11 residues. Per germline, CDR1 SGHDT and CDR2 YYEEEE.

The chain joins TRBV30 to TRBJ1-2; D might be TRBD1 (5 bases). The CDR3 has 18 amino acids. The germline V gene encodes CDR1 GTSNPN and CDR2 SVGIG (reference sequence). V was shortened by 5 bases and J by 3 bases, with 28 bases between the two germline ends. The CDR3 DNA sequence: TGTGCCTGGGGTCCGAAGAGTAGACAGTCCGGTGGTGACTATGGCTACACCTTC. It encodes CAWGPKSRQSGGDYGYTF.

CDR3 coding DNA: TGTGCCAGCAGCTTAGACAGGAACACCGGGGAGCTGTTTTTT. Its translation is CASSLDRNTGELFF. This sequence joins TRBV7-9 and TRBJ2-2; unclear D gene. Germline lookup yields CDR1 SEHNR and CDR2 FQNEAQ (reference sequence). The CDR3 has 14 residues. V was clipped by 1 base and J by 1 base, with 4 bases between them.

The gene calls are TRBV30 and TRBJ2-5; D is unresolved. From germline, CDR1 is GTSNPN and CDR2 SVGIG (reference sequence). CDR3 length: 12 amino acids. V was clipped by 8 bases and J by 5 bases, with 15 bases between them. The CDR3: CAGLRPAETQYF. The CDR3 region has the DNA TGTGCCGGGCTTCGTCCGGCGGAGACCCAGTACTTC.

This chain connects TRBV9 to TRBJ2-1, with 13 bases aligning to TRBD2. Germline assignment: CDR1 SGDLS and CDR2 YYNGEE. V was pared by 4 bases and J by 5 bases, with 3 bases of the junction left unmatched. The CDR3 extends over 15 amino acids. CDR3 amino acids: CASSPTSGRDNEQFF. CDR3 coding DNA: TGTGCCAGCAGCCCCACTAGCGGGAGGGACAATGAGCAGTTCTTC.

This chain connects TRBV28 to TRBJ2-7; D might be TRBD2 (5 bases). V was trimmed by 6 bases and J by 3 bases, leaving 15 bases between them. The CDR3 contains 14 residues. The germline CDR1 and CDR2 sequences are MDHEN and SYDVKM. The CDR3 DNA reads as TGTGCCAGCAGCCCACTAGAAAAGGACTACGAGCAGTACTTC. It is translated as CASSPLEKDYEQYF.

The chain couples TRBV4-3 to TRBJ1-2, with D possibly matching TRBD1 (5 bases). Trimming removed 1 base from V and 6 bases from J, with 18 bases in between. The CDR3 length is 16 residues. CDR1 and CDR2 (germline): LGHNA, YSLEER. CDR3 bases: TGCGCCAGCAGCCAAGGTGACAGAGAGAGACCAGATGGCTACACCTTC. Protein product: CASSQGDRERPDGYTF.